The 9 T cell receptor beta chains below come from one sample, sequenced in a study of shared clonotypes between healthy human individuals. TCRdb's copy holds only in-frame clones and misses some; the assay was immunoSEQ multiplex PCR. Of around 990,000 clones listed, 70% to 80% were seen once; the top ten hold 0.85% to 1%. The sample was memory CD4+ T cells from PBMCs. Subset specified: CD45RA-negative fraction. The receptors were gathered from a man aged 18 to 29 in good health. Some clones in this sample may be carry-over from other donors' samples.

As to this clone: The junction departs from germline at one end; a sequencing error may be responsible. J is TRBJ1-1 and V is TRBV7-2; TRBD1 aligns across 7 bases. The V gene's germline CDR1 is SGHTA and CDR2 FQGNSA. The CDR3 consists of 14 residues. The CDR3 loop is CVSSAGTANTEAFF. CDR3 bases: TGTGTCAGCAGCGCCGGGACAGCTAACACTGAAGCTTTCTTT. Using reference TRBV7-2 and TRBJ1-1 for the parts outside the CDR3, the full variable domain is GAGVSQSPSNKVTEKGKDVELRCDPISGHTALYWYRQSLGQGLEFLIYFQGNSAPDKSGLPSDRFSAERTGGSVSTLTIQRTQQEDSAVYLCVSSAGTANTEAFFGQGTRLTVV.

This clone has a single count. The rearrangement links TRBV7-2 to TRBJ1-5; 8 bases agree with TRBD1. The CDR3 spans 16 residues. The germline CDR1 and CDR2 sequences are SGHTA and FQGNSA. Trimming took 5 bases from V and 7 from J; bases not matched to a gene: 13. CDR3 DNA sequence: TGTGCCAGCAGCCCACCAGGGGGCGCTCGGTTCCAGCCCCAGCATTTT. Translating gives CASSPPGGARFQPQHF.

This clone was seen at least ten times. In nucleotides, the CDR3 is TGCAGCGTGGCGGGACAGGGGGCATGGGGGGAGACCCAGTACTTC. This encodes CSVAGQGAWGETQYF. The J gene is TRBJ2-5, the V gene TRBV29-1; the match to TRBD1 covers 12 bases. The CDR3 is 15 amino acids. Germline values: CDR1 SQVTM, CDR2 ANQGSEA. The V segment lost 6 bases and the J segment 5 bases; nucleotides outside the gene matches: 10.

This clone was detected a few times. The J gene is TRBJ1-1, the V gene TRBV15; D is possibly TRBD1 (6 bases). The ends were cut back, 0 bases at V and 7 bases at J, with 12 bases in the middle. The CDR3 totals 14 residues. Germline CDR1 reads LNHNV; CDR2 reads YYDKDF (reference sequence). The CDR3 DNA is TGTGCCACCAGCAGAGATAGGGAGGACAGTGAAGCTTTCTTT. It specifies CATSRDREDSEAFF.

The chain has TRBV6-6 and TRBJ2-2, with unresolved D. Trimming pared 4 bases from V and 2 bases from J, leaving 8 bases between. Germline V gene lookup returns CDR1 MNHNY and CDR2 SVGAGI (reference sequence). The CDR3 has 14 amino acids. Here the CDR3 reads CASSSSVNTGELFF. CDR3 nucleotide sequence: TGTGCCAGCAGTTCCAGCGTCAACACCGGGGAGCTGTTTTTT.

The chain joins TRBV9 to TRBJ2-7, with D hard to call. V gave up 4 bases and J gave up 3 bases, with 17 bases separating them. Per the germline V gene, CDR1 is SGDLS and CDR2 is YYNGEE. The CDR3 contains 15 residues. This CDR3 reads CASSPYDGRNYEQYF. DNA of the CDR3: TGTGCCAGCAGCCCCTACGATGGCAGGAACTACGAGCAGTACTTC.

This clone has just one count. V is TRBV7-2 and J is TRBJ2-7; tentatively, D is TRBD1 or TRBD2 (5 bases each). The CDR3 is made up of 14 amino acids. Trimming stripped 2 bases from V and 2 bases from J, with 10 bases between. Germline V gives CDR1 SGHTA, CDR2 FQGNSA. DNA for the CDR3: TGTGCCAGCAGCTTAAGGGACGGCACCTACGAGCAGTACTTC. Translation gives CASSLRDGTYEQYF.

This chain links TRBV28 with TRBJ1-4; 8 nucleotides line up with TRBD1. Germline loops: CDR1 MDHEN, CDR2 SYDVKM. The CDR3 contains 16 residues. Unmatched junction bases numbered 11, after V lost 6 bases and J lost 5 bases. The CDR3 protein is CASSITGQGKNEKLFF. For the CDR3, the DNA is TGTGCCAGCAGCATCACCGGACAGGGAAAAAATGAAAAACTGTTTTTT.

This clone was recorded many times. This chain links TRBV4-1 with TRBJ2-1; 8 positions agree with TRBD2. The junction had 4 bases not matched to a gene; V was cut back by 1 base and J by 2 bases. The CDR3 totals 16 residues. Germline CDR1 and CDR2: MGHRA and YSYEKL. CDR3 protein: CASSQGVGRAYNEQFF. Written as DNA, the CDR3 is TGCGCCAGCAGCCAAGGGGTCGGGAGGGCCTACAATGAGCAGTTCTTC.